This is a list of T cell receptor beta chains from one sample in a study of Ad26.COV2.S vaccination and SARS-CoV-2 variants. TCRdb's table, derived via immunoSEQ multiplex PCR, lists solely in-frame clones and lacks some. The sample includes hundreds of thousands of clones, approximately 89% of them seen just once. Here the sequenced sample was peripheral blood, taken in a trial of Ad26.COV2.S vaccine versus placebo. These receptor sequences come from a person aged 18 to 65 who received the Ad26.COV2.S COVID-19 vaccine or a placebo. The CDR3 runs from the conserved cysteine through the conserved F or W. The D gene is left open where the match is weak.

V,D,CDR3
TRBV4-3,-,CASSQGSVNYGYTF
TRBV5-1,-,CASSLGALNTEAFF
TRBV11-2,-,CASSLVGEGEQYF
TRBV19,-,CASSAESDRFAGNTIYF
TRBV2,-,CASRGGSYEQYF
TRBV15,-,CATSRDEITMLQGGNEKLFF
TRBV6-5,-,CASRPAQAGNTIYF
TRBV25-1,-,CASSESGKGHLNTEAFF
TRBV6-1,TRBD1,CASSDRDRGWETQYF
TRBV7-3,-,CASSNFGGNSPLHF
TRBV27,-,CASSPSYGKYYEQYF
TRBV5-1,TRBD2,CASSLPTSGLPSYNEQFF
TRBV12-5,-,CASGLAGHYGYTF
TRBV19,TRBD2,CASSTQRGTLQETQYF
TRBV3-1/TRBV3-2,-,CASSQAHNEQFF
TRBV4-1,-,CASSQDYNEQFF
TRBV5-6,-,CASSLAPDKSVYEQYF